This T cell receptor (beta chain) stems from a study of T cells after yellow fever vaccination. Overall study: Each low-cell-number fraction was prepared by means of SMART-Seq v4 Ultra Low Input.

This CDR3 spans 15 amino acids. J lost 7 bases, V lost 4 bases, and 9 bases had no gene match. The germline V gene encodes CDR1 DFQATT and CDR2 SNEGSKA (reference sequence). Points from the study as a whole: Overall, a small share of clonotypes was seen in both CD4 and CD8 compartments. Clones that expanded after primary vaccination mostly reappeared after the booster (just under 98% CD4, approximately 85% CD8).

Template switching with 5'RACE generated the TCR cDNA and added a universal primer site and UMIs. TCRdb re-analysed the 5' RACE reads in MiXCR, keeping a single row per CDR3 protein. The table shows about 360,000 distinct CDR3 sequences, with 6.2% occurring only once. Comment on this clonotype: Its antigen remains unidentified.

This chain links TRBV20-1 with TRBJ2-1; 11 bases line up with TRBD2. The sequence came from a man under 40 who received the YFV17D yellow fever vaccine. This material consisted of PBMCs, taken 5 days after the yellow fever booster vaccination. The DNA of the CDR3 is TGCAGTGCTAACCTTCCGGGACTAGCGGTTAATGAGCAGTTCTTC. Its protein is CSANLPGLAVNEQFF.